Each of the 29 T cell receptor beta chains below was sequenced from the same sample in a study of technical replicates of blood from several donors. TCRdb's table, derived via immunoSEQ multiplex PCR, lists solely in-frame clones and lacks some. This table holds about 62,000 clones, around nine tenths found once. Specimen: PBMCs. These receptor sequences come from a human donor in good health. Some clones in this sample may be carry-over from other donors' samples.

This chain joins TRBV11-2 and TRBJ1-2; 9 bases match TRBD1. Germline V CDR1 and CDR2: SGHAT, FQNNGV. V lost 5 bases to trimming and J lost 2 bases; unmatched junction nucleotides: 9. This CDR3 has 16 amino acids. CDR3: CASSLRGTGYNYGYTF. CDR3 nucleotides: TGTGCCAGCAGCCTTCGTGGGACAGGGTACAACTATGGCTACACCTTC.

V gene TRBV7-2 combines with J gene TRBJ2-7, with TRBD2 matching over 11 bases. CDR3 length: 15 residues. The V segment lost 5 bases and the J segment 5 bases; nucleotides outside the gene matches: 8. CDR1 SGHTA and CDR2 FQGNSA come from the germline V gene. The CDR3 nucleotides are TGTGCCAGCAGCGCAGAACTAGCGGGAGCCAACGAGCAGTACTTC. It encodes CASSAELAGANEQYF.

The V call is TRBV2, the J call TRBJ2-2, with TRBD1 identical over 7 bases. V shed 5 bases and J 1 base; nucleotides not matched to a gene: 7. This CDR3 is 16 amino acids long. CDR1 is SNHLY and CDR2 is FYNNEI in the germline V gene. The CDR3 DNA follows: TGTGCCAGCAGTAAAGGGGGCACAGGGAACACCGGGGAGCTGTTTTTT. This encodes CASSKGGTGNTGELFF.

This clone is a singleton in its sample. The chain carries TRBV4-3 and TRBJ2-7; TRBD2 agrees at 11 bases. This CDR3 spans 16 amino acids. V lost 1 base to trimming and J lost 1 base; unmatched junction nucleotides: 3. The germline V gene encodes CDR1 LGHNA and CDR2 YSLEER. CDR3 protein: CASSQVSSGGSYEQYF. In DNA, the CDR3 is TGCGCCAGCAGCCAAGTCTCTAGCGGGGGGTCCTACGAGCAGTACTTC.

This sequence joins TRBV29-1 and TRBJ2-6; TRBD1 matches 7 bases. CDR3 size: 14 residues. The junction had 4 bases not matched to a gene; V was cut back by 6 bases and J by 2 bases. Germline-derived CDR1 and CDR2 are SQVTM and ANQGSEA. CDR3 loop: CSVPDRAGANVLTF. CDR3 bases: TGCAGCGTACCCGACAGGGCTGGGGCCAACGTCCTGACTTTC.

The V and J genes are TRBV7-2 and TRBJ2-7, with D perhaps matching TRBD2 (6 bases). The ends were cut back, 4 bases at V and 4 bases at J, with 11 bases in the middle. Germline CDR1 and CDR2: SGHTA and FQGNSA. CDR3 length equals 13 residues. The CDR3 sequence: CASSSGAKYEQYF. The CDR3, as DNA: TGTGCCAGCAGCTCGGGAGCCAAGTACGAGCAGTACTTC. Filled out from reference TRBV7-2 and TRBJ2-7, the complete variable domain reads GAGVSQSPSNKVTEKGKDVELRCDPISGHTALYWYRQSLGQGLEFLIYFQGNSAPDKSGLPSDRFSAERTGGSVSTLTIQRTQQEDSAVYLCASSSGAKYEQYFGPGTRLTVT.

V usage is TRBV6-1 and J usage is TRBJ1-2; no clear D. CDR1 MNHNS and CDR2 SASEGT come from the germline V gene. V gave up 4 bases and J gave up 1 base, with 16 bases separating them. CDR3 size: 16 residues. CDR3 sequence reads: CASSVTGGQRNYGYTF. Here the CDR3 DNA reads TGTGCCAGCAGTGTTACGGGTGGCCAGCGTAACTATGGCTACACCTTC.

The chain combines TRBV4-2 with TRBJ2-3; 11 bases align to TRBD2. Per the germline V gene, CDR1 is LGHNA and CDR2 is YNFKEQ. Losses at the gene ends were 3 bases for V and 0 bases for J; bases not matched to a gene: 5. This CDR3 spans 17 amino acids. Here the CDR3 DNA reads TGTGCCAGCAGCCACGGGACTAGCGGTGCGAGCACAGATACGCAGTATTTT. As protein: CASSHGTSGASTDTQYF.

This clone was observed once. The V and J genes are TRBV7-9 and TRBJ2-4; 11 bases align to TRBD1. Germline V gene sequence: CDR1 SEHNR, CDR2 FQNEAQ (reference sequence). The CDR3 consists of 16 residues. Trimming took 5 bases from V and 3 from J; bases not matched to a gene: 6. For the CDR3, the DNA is TGTGCCAGCAGCGACGGACAGGGGGCGGTCAAAAACATTCAGTACTTC. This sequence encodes CASSDGQGAVKNIQYF. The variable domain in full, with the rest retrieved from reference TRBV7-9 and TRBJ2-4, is DTGVSQNPRHKITKRGQNVTFRCDPISEHNRLYWYRQTLGQGPEFLTYFQNEAQLEKSRLLSDRFSAERPKGSFSTLEIQRTEQGDSAMYLCASSDGQGAVKNIQYFGAGTRLSVL.

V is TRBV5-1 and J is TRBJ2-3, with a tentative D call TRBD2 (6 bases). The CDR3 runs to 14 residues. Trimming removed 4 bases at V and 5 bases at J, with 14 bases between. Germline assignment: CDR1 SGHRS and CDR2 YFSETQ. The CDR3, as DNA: TGCGCCAGCAGCCCGGAGGGTAGCGGAGATACGCAGTATTTT. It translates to CASSPEGSGDTQYF. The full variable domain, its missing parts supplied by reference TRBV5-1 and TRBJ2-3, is KAGVTQTPRYLIKTRGQQVTLSCSPISGHRSVSWYQQTPGQGLQFLFEYFSETQRNKGNFPGRFSGRQFSNSRSEMNVSTLELGDSALYLCASSPEGSGDTQYFGPGTRLTVL.

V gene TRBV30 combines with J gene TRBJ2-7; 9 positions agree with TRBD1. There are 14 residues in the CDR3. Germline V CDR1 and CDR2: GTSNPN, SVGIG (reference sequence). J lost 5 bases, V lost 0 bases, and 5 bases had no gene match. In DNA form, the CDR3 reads TGTGCCTGGAGTGTTGGGACAGGGACGGACGAGCAGTACTTC. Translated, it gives CAWSVGTGTDEQYF.

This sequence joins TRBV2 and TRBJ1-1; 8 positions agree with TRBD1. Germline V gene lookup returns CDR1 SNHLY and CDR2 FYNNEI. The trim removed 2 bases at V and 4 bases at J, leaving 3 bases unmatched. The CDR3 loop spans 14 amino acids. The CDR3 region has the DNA TGTGCCAGCAGTGAACAGGGGGCACCCACTGAAGCTTTCTTT. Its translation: CASSEQGAPTEAFF.

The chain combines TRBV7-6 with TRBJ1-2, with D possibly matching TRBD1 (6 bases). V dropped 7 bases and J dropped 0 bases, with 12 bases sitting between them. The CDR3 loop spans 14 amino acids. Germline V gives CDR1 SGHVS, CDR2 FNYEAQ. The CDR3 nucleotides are TGTGCCAGCACGGGGGGCTTTGCTAACTATGGCTACACCTTC. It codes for CASTGGFANYGYTF.

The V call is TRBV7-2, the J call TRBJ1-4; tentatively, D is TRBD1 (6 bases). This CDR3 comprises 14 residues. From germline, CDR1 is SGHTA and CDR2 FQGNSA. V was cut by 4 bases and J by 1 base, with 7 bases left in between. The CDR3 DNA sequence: TGTGCCAGCAGCTCAGGGGTAACTAATGAAAAACTGTTTTTT. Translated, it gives CASSSGVTNEKLFF.

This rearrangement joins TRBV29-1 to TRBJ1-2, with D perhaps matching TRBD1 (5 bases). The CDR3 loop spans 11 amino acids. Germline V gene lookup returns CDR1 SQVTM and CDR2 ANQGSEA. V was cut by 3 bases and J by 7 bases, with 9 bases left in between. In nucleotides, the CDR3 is TGCAGCGTTGACGACAGAGGTGGCTACACCTTC. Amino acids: CSVDDRGGYTF.

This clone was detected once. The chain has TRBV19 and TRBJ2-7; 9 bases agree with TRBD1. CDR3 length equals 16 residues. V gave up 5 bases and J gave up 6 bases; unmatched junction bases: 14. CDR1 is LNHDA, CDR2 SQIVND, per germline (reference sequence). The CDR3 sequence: CASSPMRGTGSREQYF. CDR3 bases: TGTGCCAGTAGTCCGATGCGTGGGACAGGGTCCCGCGAGCAGTACTTC.

In nucleotides, the CDR3 is TGTGCCAGCAGTCCGACAGCCTACCCTCATGAGGCCCAGCATTTT. It specifies CASSPTAYPHEAQHF. The chain combines TRBV27 with TRBJ1-5, with D tentatively TRBD1 (5 bases). The CDR3 length is 15 residues. V was pared by 5 bases and J by 11 bases, with 22 bases between. Germline V gives CDR1 MNHEY, CDR2 SMNVEV (reference sequence).

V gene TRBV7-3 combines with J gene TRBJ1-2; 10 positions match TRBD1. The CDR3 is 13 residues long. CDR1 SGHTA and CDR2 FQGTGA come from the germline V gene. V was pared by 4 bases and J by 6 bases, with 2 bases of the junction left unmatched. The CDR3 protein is CASSSGQGDGYTF. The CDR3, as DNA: TGTGCCAGCAGCTCAGGACAGGGGGATGGCTACACCTTC. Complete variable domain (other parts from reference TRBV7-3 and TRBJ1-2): GAGVSQTPSNKVTEKGKYVELRCDPISGHTALYWYRQSLGQGPEFLIYFQGTGAADDSGLPNDRFFAVRPEGSVSTLKIQRTERGDSAVYLCASSSGQGDGYTFGSGTRLTVV.

CDR3 region: CASSVASGGWSYNEQFF. CDR3 DNA: TGTGCCAGCAGCGTAGCAAGCGGGGGGTGGTCCTACAATGAGCAGTTCTTC. The rearrangement uses TRBV9 and TRBJ2-1; 9 positions match TRBD2. The CDR3 runs 17 residues. From germline, CDR1 is SGDLS and CDR2 YYNGEE. Trimming took 0 bases from V and 1 from J; bases not matched to a gene: 5.

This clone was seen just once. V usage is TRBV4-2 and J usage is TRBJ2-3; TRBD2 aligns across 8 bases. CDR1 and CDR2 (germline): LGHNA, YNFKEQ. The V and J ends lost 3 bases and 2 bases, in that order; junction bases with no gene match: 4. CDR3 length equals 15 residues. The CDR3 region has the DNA TGTGCCAGCAGCCATAGCGGGGCCCTCACAGATACGCAGTATTTT. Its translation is CASSHSGALTDTQYF.

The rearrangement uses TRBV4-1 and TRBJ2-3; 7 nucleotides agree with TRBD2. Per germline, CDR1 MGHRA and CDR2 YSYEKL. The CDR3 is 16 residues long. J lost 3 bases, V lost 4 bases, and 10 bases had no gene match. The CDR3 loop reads CASSPIGGSGTDTQYF. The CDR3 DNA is TGCGCCAGCAGCCCTATCGGTGGTAGCGGGACAGATACGCAGTATTTT.

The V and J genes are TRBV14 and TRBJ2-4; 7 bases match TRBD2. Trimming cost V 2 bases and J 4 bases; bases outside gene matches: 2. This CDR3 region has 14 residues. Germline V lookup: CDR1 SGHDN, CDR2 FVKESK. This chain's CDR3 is CASSQPGRKNIQYF. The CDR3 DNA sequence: TGTGCCAGCAGCCAACCCGGGAGGAAAAACATTCAGTACTTC.

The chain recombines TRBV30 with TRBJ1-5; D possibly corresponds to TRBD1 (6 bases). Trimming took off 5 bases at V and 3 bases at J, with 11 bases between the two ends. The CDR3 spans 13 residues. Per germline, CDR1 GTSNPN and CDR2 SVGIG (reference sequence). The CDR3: CAWQGSFNQPQHF. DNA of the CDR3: TGTGCCTGGCAGGGGTCATTCAATCAGCCCCAGCATTTT.

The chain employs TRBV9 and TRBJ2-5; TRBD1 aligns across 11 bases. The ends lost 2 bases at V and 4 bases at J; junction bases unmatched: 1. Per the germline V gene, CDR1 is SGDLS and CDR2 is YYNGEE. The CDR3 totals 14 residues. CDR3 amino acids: CASSVGQGAETQYF. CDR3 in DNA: TGTGCCAGCAGCGTCGGACAGGGGGCAGAGACCCAGTACTTC.

CDR3 coding DNA: TGTGCCAGCAGCTTGGAAGTAGGACTAGCGTTCTACGAGCAGTACTTC. It translates to CASSLEVGLAFYEQYF. The rearrangement joins TRBV5-6 to TRBJ2-7; TRBD2 matches 9 bases. Germline V gene sequence: CDR1 SGHDT, CDR2 YYEEEE. V shed 0 bases and J 3 bases; nucleotides not matched to a gene: 7. The CDR3 spans 16 residues.

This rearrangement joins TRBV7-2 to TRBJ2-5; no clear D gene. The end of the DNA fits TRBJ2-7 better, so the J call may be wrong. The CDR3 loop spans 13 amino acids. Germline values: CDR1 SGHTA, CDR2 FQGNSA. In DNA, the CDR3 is TGTGCCAGCAGCTTAAGTGCCGACTACGAGCAGTACTTC. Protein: CASSLSADYEQYF.

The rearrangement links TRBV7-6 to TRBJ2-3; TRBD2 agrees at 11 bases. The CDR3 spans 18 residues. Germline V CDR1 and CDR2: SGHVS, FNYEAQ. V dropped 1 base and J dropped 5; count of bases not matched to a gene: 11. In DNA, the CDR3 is TGTGCCAGCAGCTTAGTGTCTAGCGGGGGGTGGTCCGGAGATACGCAGTATTTT. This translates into CASSLVSSGGWSGDTQYF.

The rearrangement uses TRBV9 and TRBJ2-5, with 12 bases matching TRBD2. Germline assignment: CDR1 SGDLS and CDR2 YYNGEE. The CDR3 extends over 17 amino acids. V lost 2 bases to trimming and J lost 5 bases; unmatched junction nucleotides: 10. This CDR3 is CASSVGSSGGAIETQYF. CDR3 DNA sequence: TGTGCCAGCAGCGTGGGGTCTAGCGGGGGGGCTATTGAGACCCAGTACTTC.

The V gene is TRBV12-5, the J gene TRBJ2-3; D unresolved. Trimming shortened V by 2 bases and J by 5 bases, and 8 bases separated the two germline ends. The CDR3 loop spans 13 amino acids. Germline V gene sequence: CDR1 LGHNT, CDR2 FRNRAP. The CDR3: CASGLNSGDTQYF. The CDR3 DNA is TGTGCTAGTGGTTTGAACTCGGGAGATACGCAGTATTTT. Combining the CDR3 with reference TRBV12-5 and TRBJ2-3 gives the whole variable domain DARVTQTPRHKVTEMGQEVTMRCQPILGHNTVFWYRQTMMQGLELLAYFRNRAPLDDSGMPKDRFSAEMPDATLATLKIQPSEPRDSAVYFCASGLNSGDTQYFGPGTRLTVL.